This TCR beta chain was captured in a study of graft-versus-host responses after intestinal transplantation. Whole-study context: The whole recipient group had anti-thymocyte globulin induction followed by tacrolimus and steroids for around three years.

Study findings and constraints: Recipient-marrow GvH clones were detected, some having first appeared in ileum or blood.

Here immunoSEQ multiplex PCR was the method, and the copy in TCRdb shows in-frame clones only, minus some. The sample includes 20,000 to 25,000 clones, 30% to 40% of them seen just once. The study plated 200,000 CFSE-labeled responders with 200,000 irradiated, violet-dye-labeled stimulators. Sorting was performed after the reaction on proliferating CFSE-low CD3+CD4+ and CD3+CD8+ responders. In its sample, this clone ranks as medium-sized. This CDR3 region has 16 residues. Per germline, CDR1 MNHEY and CDR2 SMNVEV (reference sequence). V gave up 2 bases and J gave up 5 bases, with 19 bases separating them.

The source of this sequence is a human patient who received an intestinal transplant. Sequencing was performed on alloreactive CD8+ T cells from a mixed lymphocyte reaction culture, taken before intestinal transplant. Sample subset: CFSE-low proliferating T cells sorted from approximately 6-day pre-transplant mixed lymphocyte reaction (GvH or HvG direction). The chain is built from TRBV27 and TRBJ2-7, with D perhaps being TRBD1 or TRBD2 (5 bases each). The CDR3 bases are TGTGCCAGCAGTTTAAGCGTCGGGACGTTGCCCCACGAGCAGTACTTC. Translated: CASSLSVGTLPHEQYF.